This is a list of T cell receptor beta chains from one sample in a study of blood T cell repertoires in COVID-19. Repertoires were generated with immunoSEQ multiplex PCR, while TCRdb's copy carries only in-frame clones and drops some. The data show over 150,000 clones, about four fifths seen once. Material: PBMCs or T cells enriched from blood (not recorded which). These receptors were obtained from a woman younger than 45 who had recovered from COVID-19. The CDR3 runs from the conserved cysteine through the conserved F or W. D genes are given only for firm matches. Size tells how often a clone was seen (once, few, many) or the class of an expanded clone, and some rows leave it out.

size: few
J: TRBJ1-5
V: TRBV5-8
D: TRBD1
length: 15
DNA: TGTGCCAGCGTGACAGGGGGACGCGGCAATCAGCCCCAGCATTTT
CDR3: CASVTGGRGNQPQHF

size: -
J: TRBJ1-1
V: TRBV5-6
D: -
length: 13
DNA: TGTGCCAGCAGTTTGGAGGGGTTTACTGAAGCTTTCTTT
CDR3: CASSLEGFTEAFF

size: -
J: TRBJ1-6
V: TRBV14
D: TRBD1
length: 15
DNA: TGTGCCAGCAGCCAAGGGGACAGGGTTAATTCACCCCTCCACTTT
CDR3: CASSQGDRVNSPLHF

size: -
J: TRBJ1-6
V: TRBV27
D: -
length: 16
DNA: TGTGCCAGCAGTCAGGGACATTCCTCCTATAATTCACCCCTCCACTTT
CDR3: CASSQGHSSYNSPLHF

size: -
J: TRBJ1-2
V: TRBV7-2
D: -
length: 15
DNA: TGTGCCAGCAGCCACCGGGACACGGGGCGGTCCGGCTACACCTTC
CDR3: CASSHRDTGRSGYTF

size: -
J: TRBJ2-5
V: TRBV7-2
D: TRBD2
length: 18
DNA: TGTGCCAGCAGCCCGAAGCTAGCGGGAGGACCAGCCCAAGAGACCCAGTACTTC
CDR3: CASSPKLAGGPAQETQYF

size: few
J: TRBJ1-1
V: TRBV12-5
D: -
length: 14
DNA: TGTGCTAGTGGTTTGAGTGTGGCGAACACTGAAGCTTTCTTT
CDR3: CASGLSVANTEAFF

size: -
J: TRBJ2-7
V: TRBV3-1/TRBV3-2
D: -
length: 12
DNA: TGTGCCAGCAGCCCGGGGTACGGCGAGCAGTACTTC
CDR3: CASSPGYGEQYF

size: -
J: TRBJ1-5
V: TRBV5-4
D: TRBD1
length: 14
DNA: TGTGCCATCCCGGACAGGGGATGCAATCAGCCCCAGCATTTT
CDR3: CAIPDRGCNQPQHF

size: -
J: TRBJ1-5
V: TRBV24-1
D: -
length: 17
DNA: TGTGCCACCAGTGATACAGGACCTGGAAGGGGCAATCAGCCCCAGCATTTT
CDR3: CATSDTGPGRGNQPQHF

size: -
J: TRBJ2-1
V: TRBV9
D: -
length: 14
DNA: TGTGCCAGCAGCGTAGACCAAAACGGTGTTGAGCAGTTCTTC
CDR3: CASSVDQNGVEQFF

size: -
J: TRBJ1-3
V: TRBV6-1
D: -
length: 15
DNA: TGTGCCAGCAGTGAACAAAGGACATCTGGAAACACCATATATTTT
CDR3: CASSEQRTSGNTIYF

size: few
J: TRBJ1-1
V: TRBV19
D: -
length: 15
DNA: TGTGCCAGTAGGGACTCCAGGGGAGGGAGCACTGAAGCTTTCTTT
CDR3: CASRDSRGGSTEAFF

size: -
J: TRBJ2-1
V: TRBV7-2
D: TRBD2
length: 16
DNA: TGTGCCAGCAGGCATGCGCAAGCGGGAGCCTACAATGAGCAGTTCTTC
CDR3: CASRHAQAGAYNEQFF

size: -
J: TRBJ1-6
V: TRBV27
D: TRBD1
length: 15
DNA: TGTGCCAGCAGTTTATCGGACAGGGTGAATTCACCCCTCCACTTT
CDR3: CASSLSDRVNSPLHF

size: -
J: TRBJ1-2
V: TRBV18
D: -
length: 14
DNA: TGTGCCAGCTCACCCTTGGAGAATGGGTATGGCTACACCTTC
CDR3: CASSPLENGYGYTF

size: once
J: TRBJ1-5
V: TRBV5-1
D: -
length: 14
DNA: TGCGCCAGCAGCTTGGGACACCCCAATCAGCCCCAGCATTTT
CDR3: CASSLGHPNQPQHF

size: -
J: TRBJ2-1
V: TRBV7-3
D: -
length: 17
DNA: TGTGCCAGCAGCTTAAGTCCTAGCGACAGCTCCTACAATGAGCAGTTCTTC
CDR3: CASSLSPSDSSYNEQFF

size: once
J: TRBJ2-3
V: TRBV19
D: -
length: 13
DNA: TGTGCCAGTAGGACCTCAGGGACAGATACGCAGTATTTT
CDR3: CASRTSGTDTQYF

size: -
J: TRBJ1-1
V: TRBV19
D: TRBD1
length: 15
DNA: TGTGCCAGTAGTATTGAATCTGGGACAGGGGGGGAAGCTTTCTTT
CDR3: CASSIESGTGGEAFF

size: -
J: TRBJ2-6
V: TRBV7-2
D: TRBD2
length: 17
DNA: TGTGCCAGCAGCTGGGGACTAGCGGGATCTGGGGCCAACGTCCTGACTTTC
CDR3: CASSWGLAGSGANVLTF

size: -
J: TRBJ2-3
V: TRBV19
D: -
length: 12
DNA: TGTGCCAGTAGTCCAAGCGGAGATACGCAGTATTTT
CDR3: CASSPSGDTQYF

size: -
J: TRBJ1-2
V: TRBV29-1
D: -
length: 13
DNA: TGCAGCCGGAGCCAGGGCTACGTGGATGGCTACACCTTC
CDR3: CSRSQGYVDGYTF

size: -
J: TRBJ2-2
V: TRBV10-3
D: -
length: 14
DNA: TGTGCCACCAGAGCCGGGGGTGACACCGGGGAGCTGTTTTTT
CDR3: CATRAGGDTGELFF

size: -
J: TRBJ1-1
V: TRBV14
D: -
length: 17
DNA: TGTGCCAGCAGCCAAGATCGAGATTGGCAGGGAAGTACTGAAGCTTTCTTT
CDR3: CASSQDRDWQGSTEAFF

size: few
J: TRBJ2-2
V: TRBV19
D: -
length: 13
DNA: TGTGCCAGTAGTATCGGGAACACCGGGGAGCTGTTTTTT
CDR3: CASSIGNTGELFF

size: -
J: TRBJ1-3
V: TRBV19
D: TRBD1
length: 15
DNA: TGTGCCACCATTTCATCAACAGGGGCCGGAAACACCATATATTTT
CDR3: CATISSTGAGNTIYF

size: -
J: TRBJ2-3
V: TRBV7-6
D: TRBD1
length: 15
DNA: TGTGCCAGCAGCACCGGGACAGGGATCGGAGATACGCAGTATTTT
CDR3: CASSTGTGIGDTQYF

size: -
J: TRBJ2-3
V: TRBV19
D: TRBD2
length: 17
DNA: TGTGCCAGTACGAGGGACCGACTAGCGGAGAGCACAGATACGCAGTATTTT
CDR3: CASTRDRLAESTDTQYF

size: -
J: TRBJ2-4
V: TRBV5-1
D: TRBD1
length: 14
DNA: TGCGCCAGCAGCTTGTGGGGACAGGGAAACATTCAGTACTTC
CDR3: CASSLWGQGNIQYF

size: -
J: TRBJ1-1
V: TRBV18
D: -
length: 14
DNA: TGTGCCAGTGGCGGCCAGGGGCCGAACACTGAAGCTTTCTTT
CDR3: CASGGQGPNTEAFF

size: -
J: TRBJ1-1
V: TRBV5-1
D: -
length: 16
DNA: TGCGCCAGCAGCTCATTTGCCCTGGCGGTGAACACTGAAGCTTTCTTT
CDR3: CASSSFALAVNTEAFF

size: -
J: TRBJ1-3
V: TRBV28
D: -
length: 14
DNA: TGTGCCACCACAGGGTGGGTATCGGCACACACCATATATTTT
CDR3: CATTGWVSAHTIYF

size: -
J: TRBJ1-3
V: TRBV29-1
D: TRBD1
length: 16
DNA: TGCAGCGTCGGGCGGGAGACAGGGGTAGGTGGAAACACCATATATTTT
CDR3: CSVGRETGVGGNTIYF

size: -
J: TRBJ2-5
V: TRBV9
D: -
length: 13
DNA: TGTGCCAGCAGCGCGGACACCCAAGAGACCCAGTACTTC
CDR3: CASSADTQETQYF

size: -
J: TRBJ2-1
V: TRBV5-1
D: -
length: 16
DNA: TGCGCCAGCAGCTTGTCCACGGGAGGACAGAACAATGAGCAGTTCTTC
CDR3: CASSLSTGGQNNEQFF

size: -
J: TRBJ1-1
V: TRBV2
D: TRBD1
length: 15
DNA: TGTGCCAGCTCAGGGAACAGGGGGCATGAGGAGGAAGCTTTCTTT
CDR3: CASSGNRGHEEEAFF

size: -
J: TRBJ2-3
V: TRBV9
D: -
length: 15
DNA: TGTGCCAGCAGCGTAGAGGGGTTACGCACAGATACGCAGTATTTT
CDR3: CASSVEGLRTDTQYF

size: -
J: TRBJ2-7
V: TRBV7-3
D: TRBD1
length: 15
DNA: TGTGCCAGCAGCTTAAAAGGGGGCGAGTATTACGAGCAGTACTTC
CDR3: CASSLKGGEYYEQYF

size: -
J: TRBJ2-5
V: TRBV7-9
D: TRBD2
length: 16
DNA: TGTGCCAGCAGCACCAAGACTAGCCTGTACCAAGAGACCCAGTACTTC
CDR3: CASSTKTSLYQETQYF

size: -
J: TRBJ1-1
V: TRBV10-3
D: -
length: 15
DNA: TGTGCCATCAGTGATAGGTGGGGACAGAACACTGAAGCTTTCTTT
CDR3: CAISDRWGQNTEAFF

size: -
J: TRBJ2-2
V: TRBV7-2
D: -
length: 14
DNA: TGTGCCAGCAGCTTCCGGGGGAACACCGGGGAGCTGTTTTTT
CDR3: CASSFRGNTGELFF

size: -
J: TRBJ1-5
V: TRBV6-5
D: -
length: 15
DNA: TGTGCCAGCAGTTATGGAGAAACTTTAAATCAGCCCCAGCATTTT
CDR3: CASSYGETLNQPQHF

size: -
J: TRBJ1-4
V: TRBV9
D: TRBD1
length: 16
DNA: TGTGCCAGCGCCCCGGGACAGGGGTCAACTAATGAAAAACTGTTTTTT
CDR3: CASAPGQGSTNEKLFF